The rows below give T cell receptor beta chains drawn from one sample of a study of blood T cells in healthy people across ages. TCRdb used MiXCR to reprocess the 5' RACE reads, holding one entry per CDR3 protein. The sample carries nearly 800,000 distinct CDR3 sequences, about 56% recorded once. Specimen: blood. The receptors stem from a middle-aged man in good health. The conserved cysteine and the conserved F or W are not part of the CDR3 here. Clone size is given for some rows only: seen once, a few or many times, or a class if the clone is expanded.

clone size: -; J gene: -; V gene: TRBV6-2/TRBV6-3; CDR3 protein: ASSYPPSEQY
clone size: -; J gene: TRBJ2-1; V gene: TRBV2; CDR3 protein: ASKTAGTGLNEQF
clone size: few; J gene: TRBJ1-6; V gene: TRBV5-6; CDR3 protein: ASSATGTASSYNSPLH
clone size: -; J gene: TRBJ2-3; V gene: TRBV28; CDR3 protein: ASSLLGLAGSTDTQY
clone size: -; J gene: TRBJ1-2; V gene: TRBV20-1; CDR3 protein: SAINDRVAYGYT
clone size: once; J gene: TRBJ1-2; V gene: TRBV20-1; CDR3 protein: SAKWQGVSYGYT
clone size: -; J gene: TRBJ2-7; V gene: TRBV28; CDR3 protein: ASSPRGVAGTYEQY
clone size: -; J gene: TRBJ2-3; V gene: TRBV20-1; CDR3 protein: SAGVVGTDTQY
clone size: -; J gene: TRBJ2-6; V gene: TRBV5-1; CDR3 protein: ASGTASSGANVLT
clone size: once; J gene: TRBJ2-3; V gene: TRBV24-1; CDR3 protein: ATSASGGFADTQY
clone size: -; J gene: TRBJ2-1; V gene: TRBV4-3; CDR3 protein: ASSQGSGQNYNEQF
clone size: once; J gene: TRBJ2-1; V gene: TRBV6-6; CDR3 protein: ASSYFPTYNEQF
clone size: -; J gene: TRBJ2-1; V gene: TRBV7-9; CDR3 protein: ASSLGPGGPGRDEQF
clone size: -; J gene: TRBJ1-2; V gene: TRBV11-2; CDR3 protein: ASNNWGHGYT
clone size: few; J gene: -; V gene: TRBV7-2; CDR3 protein: ASSLNRVRHEQY